This T cell receptor (beta chain) was recovered during a study of blood T cell repertoires in COVID-19. Study context: Material from acute and convalescent COVID-19 was sourced from the United States, Italy and Spain. Sources were T cells, B-cell-depleted T cells, or PBMCs; the material itself was cDNA or gDNA.

V was trimmed by 4 bases and J by 6 bases, leaving 14 bases between them. The CDR3 is 15 amino acids. The germline V gene has CDR1 SGHDT and CDR2 YYEEEE. Original analysis: Estimation of nucleated cell counts was performed using reference gene primer amplification. Produced via immunoSEQ multiplex PCR; TCRdb's table is partial and in-frame only. From that table come the V and J calls and clone size; the DNA was used to work out D and trimming. The sample contains approximately 94,000 clones, 90% to 95% of which appear only once. The chain combines TRBV5-6 with TRBJ1-6, with TRBD1 as a possible D gene (5 bases). The TCR originated in a man in his forties or fifties with active COVID-19. Source material: peripheral blood. This chain's CDR3 is CASSPWGVSNSPLHF. The CDR3 nucleotides read TGTGCCAGCAGCCCTTGGGGGGTGTCTAATTCACCCCTCCACTTT.